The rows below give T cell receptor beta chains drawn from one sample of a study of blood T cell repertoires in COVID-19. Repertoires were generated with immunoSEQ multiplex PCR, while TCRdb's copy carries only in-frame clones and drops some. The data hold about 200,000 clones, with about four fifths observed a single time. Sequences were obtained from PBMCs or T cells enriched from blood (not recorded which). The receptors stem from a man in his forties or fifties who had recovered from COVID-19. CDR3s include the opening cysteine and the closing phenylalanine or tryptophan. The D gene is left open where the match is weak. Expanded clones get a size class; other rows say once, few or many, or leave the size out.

CDR3 protein: CASKMLGLQETQYF; CDR3 DNA: TGTGCCAGCAAAATGCTCGGACTCCAAGAGACCCAGTACTTC; clone size: .; V gene: TRBV27; J gene: TRBJ2-5; D gene: .
CDR3 protein: CASSLEGAGHTDTQYF; CDR3 DNA: TGCGCCAGCAGCTTGGAGGGGGCGGGCCACACAGATACGCAGTATTTT; clone size: .; V gene: TRBV5-1; J gene: TRBJ2-3; D gene: TRBD1
CDR3 protein: CATSRGVIAKNIQYF; CDR3 DNA: TGTGCCACCAGCAGAGGAGTCATAGCCAAAAACATTCAGTACTTC; clone size: .; V gene: TRBV15; J gene: TRBJ2-4; D gene: .
CDR3 protein: CSVGQGSNQPQHF; CDR3 DNA: TGCAGCGTGGGACAGGGGAGCAATCAGCCCCAGCATTTT; clone size: .; V gene: TRBV29-1; J gene: TRBJ1-5; D gene: TRBD1
CDR3 protein: CASSSNDGYTF; CDR3 DNA: TGTGCCAGCAGCTCCAATGATGGCTACACCTTC; clone size: .; V gene: TRBV7-9; J gene: TRBJ1-2; D gene: .
CDR3 protein: CSVEDHSGTGSYDEQFF; CDR3 DNA: TGCAGCGTTGAAGATCATTCCGGGACAGGGTCGTACGATGAGCAGTTCTTC; clone size: once; V gene: TRBV29-1; J gene: TRBJ2-1; D gene: TRBD1
CDR3 protein: CASSLYPAGEYF; CDR3 DNA: TGTGCCAGCAGCTTGTACCCAGCGGGGGAGTACTTC; clone size: .; V gene: TRBV5-6; J gene: TRBJ2-5; D gene: TRBD2
CDR3 protein: CASSYGTVPYGYTF; CDR3 DNA: TGTGCCAGCAGTTACGGGACAGTACCCTATGGCTACACCTTC; clone size: .; V gene: TRBV6-5; J gene: TRBJ1-2; D gene: TRBD1
CDR3 protein: CASSLGGSWNNEQFF; CDR3 DNA: TGTGCCAGCAGCTTGGGGGGCAGCTGGAACAATGAGCAGTTCTTC; clone size: .; V gene: TRBV5-4; J gene: TRBJ2-1; D gene: .
CDR3 protein: CASRLRRGQKNTGELFF; CDR3 DNA: TGCGCCAGCAGGCTCCGGAGGGGACAGAAGAACACCGGGGAGCTGTTTTTT; clone size: .; V gene: TRBV23-1; J gene: TRBJ2-2; D gene: .
CDR3 protein: CATSRGETQYF; CDR3 DNA: TGTGCCACCAGTCGGGGGGAGACCCAGTACTTC; clone size: .; V gene: TRBV27; J gene: TRBJ2-5; D gene: .
CDR3 protein: CASSQDGREDQPQHF; CDR3 DNA: TGCGCCAGCAGCCAAGATGGGCGGGAAGATCAGCCCCAGCATTTT; clone size: .; V gene: TRBV4-3; J gene: TRBJ1-5; D gene: .